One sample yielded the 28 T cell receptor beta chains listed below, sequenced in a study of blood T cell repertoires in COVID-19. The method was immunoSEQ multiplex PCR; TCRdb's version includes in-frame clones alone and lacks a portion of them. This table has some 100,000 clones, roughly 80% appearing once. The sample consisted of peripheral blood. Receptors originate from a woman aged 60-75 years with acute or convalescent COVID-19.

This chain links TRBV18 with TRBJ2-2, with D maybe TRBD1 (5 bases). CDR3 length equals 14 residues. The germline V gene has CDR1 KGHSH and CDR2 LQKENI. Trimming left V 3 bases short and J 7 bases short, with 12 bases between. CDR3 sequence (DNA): TGTGCCAGCTCACCCTACGTCAGGGACGGGGAGCTGTTTTTT. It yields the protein CASSPYVRDGELFF.

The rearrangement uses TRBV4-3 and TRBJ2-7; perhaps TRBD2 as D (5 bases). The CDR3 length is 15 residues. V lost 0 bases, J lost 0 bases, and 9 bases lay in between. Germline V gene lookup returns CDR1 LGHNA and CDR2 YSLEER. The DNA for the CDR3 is TGCGCCAGCAGCCAAGATCCCGGGATCTCCTACGAGCAGTACTTC. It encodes CASSQDPGISYEQYF.

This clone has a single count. In DNA, the CDR3 is TGTGCCTGGTCTCGACAGGTGAACACTGAAGCTTTCTTT. Translating it yields CAWSRQVNTEAFF. V gene TRBV30 combines with J gene TRBJ1-1; maybe TRBD1 (6 bases). CDR3 length equals 13 residues. V gave up 5 bases and J gave up 0 bases, with 10 bases separating them. From germline, CDR1 is GTSNPN and CDR2 SVGIG (reference sequence).

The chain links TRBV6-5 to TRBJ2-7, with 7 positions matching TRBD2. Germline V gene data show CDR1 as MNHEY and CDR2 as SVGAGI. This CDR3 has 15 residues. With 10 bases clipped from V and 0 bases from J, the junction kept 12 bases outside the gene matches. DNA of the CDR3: TGTGCCACTCAACATCCAGCGGGGATCTCCTACGAGCAGTACTTC. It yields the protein CATQHPAGISYEQYF.

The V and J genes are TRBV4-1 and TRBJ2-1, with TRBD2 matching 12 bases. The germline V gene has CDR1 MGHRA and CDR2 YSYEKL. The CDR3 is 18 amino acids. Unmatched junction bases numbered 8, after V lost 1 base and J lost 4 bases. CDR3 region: CASSQVDLGLAGYNEQFF. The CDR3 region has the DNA TGCGCCAGCAGCCAAGTCGACCTGGGACTAGCGGGTTACAATGAGCAGTTCTTC.

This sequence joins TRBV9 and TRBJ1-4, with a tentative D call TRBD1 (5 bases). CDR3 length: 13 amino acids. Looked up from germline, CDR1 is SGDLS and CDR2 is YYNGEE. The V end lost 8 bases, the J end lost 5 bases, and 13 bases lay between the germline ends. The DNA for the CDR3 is TGTGCCAGTTCCCGGGGGGGAAATGAAAAACTGTTTTTT. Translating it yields CASSRGGNEKLFF.

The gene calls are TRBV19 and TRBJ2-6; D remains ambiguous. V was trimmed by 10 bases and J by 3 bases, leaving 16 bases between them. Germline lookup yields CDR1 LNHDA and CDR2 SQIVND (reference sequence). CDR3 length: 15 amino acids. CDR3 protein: CATSRQAYGANVLTF. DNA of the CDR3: TGTGCCACTTCTCGTCAGGCTTATGGGGCCAACGTCCTGACTTTC.

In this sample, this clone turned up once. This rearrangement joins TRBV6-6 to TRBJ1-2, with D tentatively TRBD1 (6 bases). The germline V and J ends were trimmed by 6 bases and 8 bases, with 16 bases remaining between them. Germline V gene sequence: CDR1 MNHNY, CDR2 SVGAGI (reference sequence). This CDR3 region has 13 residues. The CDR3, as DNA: TGTGCCAGCAGCGAAGTGGGGACACGCGGCTACACCTTC. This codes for CASSEVGTRGYTF.

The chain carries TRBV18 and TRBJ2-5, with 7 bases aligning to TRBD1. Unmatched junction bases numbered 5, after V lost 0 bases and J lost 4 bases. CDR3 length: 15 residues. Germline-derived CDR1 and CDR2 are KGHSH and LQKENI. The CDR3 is CASSPPQAGGETQYF. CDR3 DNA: TGTGCCAGCTCACCACCTCAGGCAGGGGGAGAGACCCAGTACTTC.

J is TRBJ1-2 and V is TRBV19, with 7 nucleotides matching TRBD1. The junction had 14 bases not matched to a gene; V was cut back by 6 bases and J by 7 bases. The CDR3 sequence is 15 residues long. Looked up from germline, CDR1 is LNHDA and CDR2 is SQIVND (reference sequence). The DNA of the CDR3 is TGTGCCAGTAGCAGAAGGGACAGCCGGTTTACTGGCTACACCTTC. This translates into CASSRRDSRFTGYTF.

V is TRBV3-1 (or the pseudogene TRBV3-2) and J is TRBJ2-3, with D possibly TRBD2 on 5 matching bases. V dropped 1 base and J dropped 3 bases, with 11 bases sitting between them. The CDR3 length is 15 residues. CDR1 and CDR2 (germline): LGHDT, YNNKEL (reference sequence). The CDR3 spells CASSQAPEGTDTQYF. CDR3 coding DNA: TGTGCCAGCAGCCAAGCCCCCGAGGGAACAGATACGCAGTATTTT.

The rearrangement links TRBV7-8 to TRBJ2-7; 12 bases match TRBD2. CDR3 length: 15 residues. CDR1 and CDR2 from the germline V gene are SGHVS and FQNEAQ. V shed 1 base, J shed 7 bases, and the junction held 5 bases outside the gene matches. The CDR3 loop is CASSLVVTSGGEQYF. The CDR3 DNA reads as TGTGCCAGCAGCTTAGTTGTGACTAGCGGGGGTGAGCAGTACTTC.

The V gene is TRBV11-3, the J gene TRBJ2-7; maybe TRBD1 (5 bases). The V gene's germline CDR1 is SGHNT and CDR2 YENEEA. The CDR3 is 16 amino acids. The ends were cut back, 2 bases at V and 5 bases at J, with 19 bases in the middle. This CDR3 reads CASSLYPQGRYDEQYF. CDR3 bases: TGTGCCAGCAGCTTATATCCCCAGGGAAGGTACGACGAGCAGTACTTC.

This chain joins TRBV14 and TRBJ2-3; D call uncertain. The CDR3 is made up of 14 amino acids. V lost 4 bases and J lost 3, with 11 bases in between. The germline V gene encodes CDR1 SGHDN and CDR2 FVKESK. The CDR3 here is CASSRNPRTDTQYF. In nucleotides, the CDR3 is TGTGCCAGCAGCCGGAACCCTAGGACAGATACGCAGTATTTT. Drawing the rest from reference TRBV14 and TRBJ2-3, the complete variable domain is EAGVTQFPSHSVIEKGQTVTLRCDPISGHDNLYWYRRVMGKEIKFLLHFVKESKQDESGMPNNRFLAERTGGTYSTLKVQPAELEDSGVYFCASSRNPRTDTQYFGPGTRLTVL.

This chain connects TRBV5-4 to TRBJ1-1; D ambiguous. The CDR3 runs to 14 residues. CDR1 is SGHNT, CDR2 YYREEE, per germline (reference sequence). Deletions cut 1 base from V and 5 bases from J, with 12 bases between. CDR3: CASSLFGPGTEAFF. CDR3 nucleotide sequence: TGTGCCAGCAGCTTGTTTGGGCCTGGGACTGAAGCTTTCTTT.

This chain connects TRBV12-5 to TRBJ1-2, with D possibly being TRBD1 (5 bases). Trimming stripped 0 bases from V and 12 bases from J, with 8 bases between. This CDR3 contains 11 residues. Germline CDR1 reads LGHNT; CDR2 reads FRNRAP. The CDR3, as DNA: TGTGCTAGTGGTTTGGTAGGGGTGGACACCTTC. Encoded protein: CASGLVGVDTF.

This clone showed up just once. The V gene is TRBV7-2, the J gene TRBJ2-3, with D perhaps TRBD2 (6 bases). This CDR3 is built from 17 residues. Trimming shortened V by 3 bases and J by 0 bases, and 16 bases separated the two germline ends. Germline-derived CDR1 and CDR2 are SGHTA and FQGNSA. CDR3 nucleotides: TGTGCCAGCAGCTTTGGCTACGTTGGAGGGAGCACAGATACGCAGTATTTT. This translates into CASSFGYVGGSTDTQYF.

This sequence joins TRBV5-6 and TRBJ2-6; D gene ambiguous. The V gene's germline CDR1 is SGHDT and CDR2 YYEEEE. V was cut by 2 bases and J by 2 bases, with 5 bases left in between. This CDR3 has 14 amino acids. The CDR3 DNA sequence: TGTGCCAGCAGCTTCGGTGCTGGGGCCAACGTCCTGACTTTC. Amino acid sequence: CASSFGAGANVLTF.

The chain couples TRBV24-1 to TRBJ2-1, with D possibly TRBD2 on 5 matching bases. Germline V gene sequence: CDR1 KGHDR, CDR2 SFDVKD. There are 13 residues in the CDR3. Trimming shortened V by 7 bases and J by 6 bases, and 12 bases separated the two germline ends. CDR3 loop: CATREDSGNEQFF. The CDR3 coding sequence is TGTGCCACCAGGGAGGATTCGGGCAATGAGCAGTTCTTC.

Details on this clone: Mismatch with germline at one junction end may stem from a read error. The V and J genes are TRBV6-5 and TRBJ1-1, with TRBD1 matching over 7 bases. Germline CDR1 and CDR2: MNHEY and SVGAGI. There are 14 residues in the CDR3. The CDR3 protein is CASTRDRVKTEAFF. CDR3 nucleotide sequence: TGTGCCAGCACCAGAGACAGGGTGAAAACTGAAGCTTTCTTT.

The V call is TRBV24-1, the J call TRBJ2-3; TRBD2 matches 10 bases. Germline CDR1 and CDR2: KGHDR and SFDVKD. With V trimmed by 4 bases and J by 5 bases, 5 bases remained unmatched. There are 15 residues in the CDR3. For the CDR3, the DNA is TGTGCCACCAGTGACCCAAGCGGGAGGGGAGATACGCAGTATTTT. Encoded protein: CATSDPSGRGDTQYF.

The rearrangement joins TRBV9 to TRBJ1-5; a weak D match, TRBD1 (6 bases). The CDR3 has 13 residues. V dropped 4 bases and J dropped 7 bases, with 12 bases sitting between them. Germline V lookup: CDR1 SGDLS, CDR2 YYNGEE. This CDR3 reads CASSLRGKQPQHF. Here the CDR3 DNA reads TGTGCCAGCAGCCTCAGGGGAAAACAGCCCCAGCATTTT.

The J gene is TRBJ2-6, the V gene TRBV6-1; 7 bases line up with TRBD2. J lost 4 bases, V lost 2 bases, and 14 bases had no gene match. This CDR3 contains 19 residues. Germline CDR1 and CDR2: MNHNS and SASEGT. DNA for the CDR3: TGTGCCAGCAGTGAAAGAGTGGCGGGCGGGAGTTCGGGGGCCAACGTCCTGACTTTC. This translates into CASSERVAGGSSGANVLTF.

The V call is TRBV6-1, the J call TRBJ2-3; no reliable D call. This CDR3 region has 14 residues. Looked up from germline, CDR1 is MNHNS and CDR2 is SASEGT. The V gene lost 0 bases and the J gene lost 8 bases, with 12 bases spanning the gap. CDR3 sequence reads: CASSEAFPLGTQYF. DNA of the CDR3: TGTGCCAGCAGTGAAGCGTTCCCACTCGGTACGCAGTATTTT.

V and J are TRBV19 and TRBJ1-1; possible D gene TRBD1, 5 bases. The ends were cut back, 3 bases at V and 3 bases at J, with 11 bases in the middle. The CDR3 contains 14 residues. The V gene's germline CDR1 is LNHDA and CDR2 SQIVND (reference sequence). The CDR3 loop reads CASSIAGRYTEAFF. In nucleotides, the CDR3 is TGTGCCAGTAGTATTGCAGGGCGGTACACTGAAGCTTTCTTT.

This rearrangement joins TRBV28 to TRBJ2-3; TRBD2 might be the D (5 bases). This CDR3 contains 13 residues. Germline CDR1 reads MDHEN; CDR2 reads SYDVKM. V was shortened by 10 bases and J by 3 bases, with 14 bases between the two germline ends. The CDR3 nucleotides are TGTGCCAAGAGAGCGGCCAATACAGATACGCAGTATTTT. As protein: CAKRAANTDTQYF.

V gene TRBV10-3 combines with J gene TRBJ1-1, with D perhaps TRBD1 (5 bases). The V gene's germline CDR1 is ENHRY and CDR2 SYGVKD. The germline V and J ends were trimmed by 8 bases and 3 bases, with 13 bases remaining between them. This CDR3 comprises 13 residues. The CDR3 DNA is TGTGCCATCTCAAGCAGGGCCGACACTGAAGCTTTCTTT. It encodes CAISSRADTEAFF.

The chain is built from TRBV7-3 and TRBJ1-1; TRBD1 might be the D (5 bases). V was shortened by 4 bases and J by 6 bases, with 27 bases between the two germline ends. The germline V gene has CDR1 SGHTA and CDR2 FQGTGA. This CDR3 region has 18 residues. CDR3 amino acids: CASSSLGVRAGLGAEAFF. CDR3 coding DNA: TGTGCCAGCAGCTCGCTTGGTGTACGTGCAGGCTTAGGGGCTGAAGCTTTCTTT.